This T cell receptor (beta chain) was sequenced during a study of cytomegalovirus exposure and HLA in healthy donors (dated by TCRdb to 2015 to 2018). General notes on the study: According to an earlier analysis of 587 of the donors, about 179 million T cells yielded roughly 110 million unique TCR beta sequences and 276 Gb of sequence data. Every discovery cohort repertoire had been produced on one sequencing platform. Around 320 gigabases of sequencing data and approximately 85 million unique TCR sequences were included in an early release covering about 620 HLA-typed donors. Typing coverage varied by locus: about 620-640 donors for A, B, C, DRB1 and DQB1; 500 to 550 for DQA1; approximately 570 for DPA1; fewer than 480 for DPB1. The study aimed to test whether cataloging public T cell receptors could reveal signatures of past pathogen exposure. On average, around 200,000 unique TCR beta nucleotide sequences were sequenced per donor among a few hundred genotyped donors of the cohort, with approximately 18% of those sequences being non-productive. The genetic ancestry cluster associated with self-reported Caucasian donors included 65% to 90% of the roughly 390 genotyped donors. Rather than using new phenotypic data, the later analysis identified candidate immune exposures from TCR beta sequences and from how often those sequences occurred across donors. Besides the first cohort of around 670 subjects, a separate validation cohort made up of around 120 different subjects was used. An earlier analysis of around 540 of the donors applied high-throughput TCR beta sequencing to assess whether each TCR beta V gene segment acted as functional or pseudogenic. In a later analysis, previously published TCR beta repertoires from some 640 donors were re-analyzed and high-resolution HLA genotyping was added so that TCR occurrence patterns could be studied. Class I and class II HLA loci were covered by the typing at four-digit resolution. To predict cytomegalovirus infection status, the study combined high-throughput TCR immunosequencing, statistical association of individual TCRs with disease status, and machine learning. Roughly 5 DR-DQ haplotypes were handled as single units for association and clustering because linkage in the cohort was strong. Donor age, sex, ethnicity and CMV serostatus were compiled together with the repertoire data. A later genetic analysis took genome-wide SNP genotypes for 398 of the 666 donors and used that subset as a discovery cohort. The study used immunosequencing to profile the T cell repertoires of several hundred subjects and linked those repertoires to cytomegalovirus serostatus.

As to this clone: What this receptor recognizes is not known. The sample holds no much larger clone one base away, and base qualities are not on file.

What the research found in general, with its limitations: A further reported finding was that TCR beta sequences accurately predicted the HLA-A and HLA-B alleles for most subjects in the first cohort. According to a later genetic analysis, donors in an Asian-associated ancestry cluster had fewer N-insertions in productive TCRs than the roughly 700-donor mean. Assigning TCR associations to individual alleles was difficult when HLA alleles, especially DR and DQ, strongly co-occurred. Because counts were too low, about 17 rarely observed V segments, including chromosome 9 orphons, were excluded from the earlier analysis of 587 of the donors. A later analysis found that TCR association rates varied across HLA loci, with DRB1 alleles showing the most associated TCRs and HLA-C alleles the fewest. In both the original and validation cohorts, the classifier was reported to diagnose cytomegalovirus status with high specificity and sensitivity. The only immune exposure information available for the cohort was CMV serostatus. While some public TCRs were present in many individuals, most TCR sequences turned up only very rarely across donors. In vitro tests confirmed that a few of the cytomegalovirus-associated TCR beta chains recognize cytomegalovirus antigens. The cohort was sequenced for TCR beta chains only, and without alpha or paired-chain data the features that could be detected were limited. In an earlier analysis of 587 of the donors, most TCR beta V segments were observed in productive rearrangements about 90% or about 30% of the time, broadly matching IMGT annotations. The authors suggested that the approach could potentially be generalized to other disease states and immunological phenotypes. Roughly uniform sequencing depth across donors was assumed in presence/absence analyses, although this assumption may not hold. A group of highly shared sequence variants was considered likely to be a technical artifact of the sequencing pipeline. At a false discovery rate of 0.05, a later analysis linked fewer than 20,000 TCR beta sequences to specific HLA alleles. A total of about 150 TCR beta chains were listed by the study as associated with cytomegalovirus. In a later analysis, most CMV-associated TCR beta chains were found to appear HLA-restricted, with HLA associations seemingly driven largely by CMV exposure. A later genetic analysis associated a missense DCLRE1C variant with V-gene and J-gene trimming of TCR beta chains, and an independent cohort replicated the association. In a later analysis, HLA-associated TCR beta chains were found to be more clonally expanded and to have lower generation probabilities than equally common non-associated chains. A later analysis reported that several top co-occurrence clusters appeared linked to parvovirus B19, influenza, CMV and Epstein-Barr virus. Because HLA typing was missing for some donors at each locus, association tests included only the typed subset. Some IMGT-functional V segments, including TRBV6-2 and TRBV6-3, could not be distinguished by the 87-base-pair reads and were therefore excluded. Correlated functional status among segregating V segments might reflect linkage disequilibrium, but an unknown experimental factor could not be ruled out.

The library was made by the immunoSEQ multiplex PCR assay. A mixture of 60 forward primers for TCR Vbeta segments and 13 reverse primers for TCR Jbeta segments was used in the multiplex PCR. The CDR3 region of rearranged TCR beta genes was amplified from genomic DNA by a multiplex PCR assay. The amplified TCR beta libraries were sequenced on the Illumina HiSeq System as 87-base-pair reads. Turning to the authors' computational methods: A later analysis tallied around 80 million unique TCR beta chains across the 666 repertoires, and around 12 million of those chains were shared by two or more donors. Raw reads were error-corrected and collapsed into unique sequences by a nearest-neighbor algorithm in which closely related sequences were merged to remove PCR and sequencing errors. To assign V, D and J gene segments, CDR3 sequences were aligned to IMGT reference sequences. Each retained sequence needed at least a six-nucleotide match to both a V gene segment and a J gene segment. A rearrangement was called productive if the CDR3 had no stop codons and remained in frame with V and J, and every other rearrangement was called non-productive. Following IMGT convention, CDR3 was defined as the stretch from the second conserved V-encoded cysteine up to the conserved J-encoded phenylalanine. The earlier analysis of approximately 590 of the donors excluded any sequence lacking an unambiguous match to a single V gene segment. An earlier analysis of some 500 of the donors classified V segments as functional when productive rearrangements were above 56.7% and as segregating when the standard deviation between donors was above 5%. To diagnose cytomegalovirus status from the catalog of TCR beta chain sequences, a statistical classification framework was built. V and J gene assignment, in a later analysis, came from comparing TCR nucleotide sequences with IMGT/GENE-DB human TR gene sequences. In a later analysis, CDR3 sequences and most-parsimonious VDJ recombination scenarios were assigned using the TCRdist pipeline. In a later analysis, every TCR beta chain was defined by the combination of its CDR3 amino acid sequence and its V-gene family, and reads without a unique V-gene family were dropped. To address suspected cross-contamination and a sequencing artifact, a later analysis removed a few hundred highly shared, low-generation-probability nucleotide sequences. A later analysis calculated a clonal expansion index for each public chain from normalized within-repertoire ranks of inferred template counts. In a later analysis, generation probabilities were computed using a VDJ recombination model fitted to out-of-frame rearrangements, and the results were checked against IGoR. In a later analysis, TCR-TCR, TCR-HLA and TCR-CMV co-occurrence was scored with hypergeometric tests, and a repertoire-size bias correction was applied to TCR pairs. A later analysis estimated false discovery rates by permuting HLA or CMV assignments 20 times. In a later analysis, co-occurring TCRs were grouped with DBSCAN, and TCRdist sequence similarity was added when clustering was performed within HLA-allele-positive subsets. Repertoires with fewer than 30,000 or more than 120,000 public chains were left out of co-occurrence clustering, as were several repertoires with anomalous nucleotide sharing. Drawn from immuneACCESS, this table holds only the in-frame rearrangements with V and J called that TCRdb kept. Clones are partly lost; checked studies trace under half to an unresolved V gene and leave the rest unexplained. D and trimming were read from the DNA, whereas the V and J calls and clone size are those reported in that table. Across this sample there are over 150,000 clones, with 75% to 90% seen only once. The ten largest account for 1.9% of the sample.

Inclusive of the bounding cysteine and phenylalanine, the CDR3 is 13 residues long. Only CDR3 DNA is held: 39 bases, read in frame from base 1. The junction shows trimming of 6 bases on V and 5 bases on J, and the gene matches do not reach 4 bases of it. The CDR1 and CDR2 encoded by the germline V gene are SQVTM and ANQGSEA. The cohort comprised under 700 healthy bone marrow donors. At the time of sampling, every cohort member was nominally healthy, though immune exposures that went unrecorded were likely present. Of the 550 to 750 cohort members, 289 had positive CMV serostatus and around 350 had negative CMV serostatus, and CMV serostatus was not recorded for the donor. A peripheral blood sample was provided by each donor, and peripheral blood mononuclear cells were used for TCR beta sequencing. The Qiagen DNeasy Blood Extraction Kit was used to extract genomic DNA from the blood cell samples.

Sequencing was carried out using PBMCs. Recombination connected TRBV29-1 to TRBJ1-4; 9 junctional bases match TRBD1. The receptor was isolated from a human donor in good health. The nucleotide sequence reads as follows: TGCAGCGTCCGACAGGGGGGGAATGAAAAACTGTTTTTT. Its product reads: CSVRQGGNEKLFF.